This paragraph reports one T cell receptor (beta chain). Germline-derived CDR1 and CDR2 are SGHNT and YYREEE (reference sequence). The CDR3 is 16 residues long. V was clipped by 4 bases and J by 0 bases, with 15 bases between them. The source of the sample is a study of blood T cell repertoires in COVID-19. Whole-study context: Both acute and convalescent COVID-19 samples were obtained from the United States, Italy and Spain. PBMCs, B-cell-depleted T cells, or T cells provided the cDNA or gDNA that made up the material.

Method: immunoSEQ multiplex PCR; TCRdb's copy keeps in-frame clones and lacks some. The data hold about 59,000 clones, with roughly 80% observed a single time. This TCR was sampled from a man older than 75 with acute or convalescent COVID-19. The chain uses TRBV5-4 and TRBJ2-3; the D gene is possibly TRBD1 (6 bases). The sequenced material came from peripheral blood. The CDR3: CASSPRSRGSTDTQYF. The DNA of the CDR3 is TGTGCCAGCAGCCCTAGGTCCAGGGGTAGCACAGATACGCAGTATTTT.